The 6 T cell receptor beta chains below come from one sample, sequenced in a study of metastatic and nonmetastatic thyroid tumors. Thyroid surgery was preceded by no treatment in any patient. TCRdb reassembled clones from the PCR reads with MiXCR. The sample records about 39,000 clones, more than 15% being singletons. Material for sequencing was blood. Source of these receptors: a female donor with papillary thyroid cancer or a benign thyroid nodule (not recorded which). Some clones in this sample may be carry-over from other donors' samples.

This clone was seen at least ten times. This sequence joins TRBV13 and TRBJ2-6; D possibly corresponds to TRBD1 (5 bases). This CDR3 spans 15 amino acids. Deletions cut 2 bases from V and 3 bases from J, with 8 bases between. The germline V gene encodes CDR1 PRHDT and CDR2 FYEKMQ (reference sequence). The CDR3 DNA follows: TGTGCCAGCAGCTTAAGGGGAATTGGGGCCAACGTCCTGACTTTC. Translating it yields CASSLRGIGANVLTF.

This clone has a count of ten or more. The junction shows a germline mismatch at one end, possibly a read error. This sample includes further DNA sequences coding for the same CDR3. The V and J genes are TRBV11-2 and TRBJ2-2; the D is unclear. The germline CDR1 and CDR2 sequences are SGHAT and FQNNGV. CDR3 size: 14 residues. CDR3 in DNA: TGTGCCAGCAGCTTAAGGAGTAGCACCGGAGAGCTGTTTTTT. As protein: CASSLRSSTGELFF.

The chain couples TRBV2 to TRBJ2-1, with D maybe TRBD2 (6 bases). V lost 10 bases, J lost 6 bases, and 19 bases lay in between. CDR3 length: 14 residues. Germline CDR1 reads SNHLY; CDR2 reads FYNNEI. The CDR3 DNA reads as TGTGCCACCTTAGCGGACCGGACCCTCAATGAGCAGTTCTTC. This codes for CATLADRTLNEQFF.

This clone occurred many times. The rearrangement uses TRBV11-2 and TRBJ1-6, with D unresolved. Trimming removed 0 bases from V and 0 bases from J, with 3 bases in between. The CDR3 has 15 amino acids. Germline CDR1 reads SGHAT; CDR2 reads FQNNGV. CDR3 coding DNA: TGTGCCAGCAGCTTAGACAGCTCCTATAATTCACCCCTCCACTTT. Translated, it gives CASSLDSSYNSPLHF.

This clone has at least ten counts. V is TRBV6-1 and J is TRBJ1-6; D is uncertain. This CDR3 is built from 13 residues. CDR1 and CDR2 from the germline V gene are MNHNS and SASEGT. V lost 5 bases and J lost 7, with 9 bases in between. The CDR3 region has the DNA TGTGCCAGCAGTTCCGCCGAGAATTCACCCCTCCACTTT. This gives the protein CASSSAENSPLHF.

This clone has only a few counts. One junction end disagrees with the germline gene, perhaps due to a read error. This sequence joins TRBV6-1 and TRBJ1-3; D uncertain. Per germline, CDR1 MNHNS and CDR2 SASEGT. The CDR3 consists of 15 residues. CDR3 region: CASSEGFILGNTVYF. The CDR3 DNA reads TGTGCCAGCAGTGAAGGTTTTATTCTCGGAAACACCGTATATTTT.